This T cell receptor beta chain was identified during a study of Graves' ophthalmopathy and Graves' hyperthyroidism. Findings of the study overall: In blood, most expanded thyroid clonotypes above 0.001 frequency were also detected.

None of the included patients had other autoimmune diseases, uncontrolled infections, pregnancy or lactation, as these led to exclusion. Orbital computed tomography and thyroid ultrasound, along with TRAb, serum thyroxine and clinical symptoms, underpinned diagnosis. Around 9.9 ml of fresh blood yielded the PBMCs by density gradient. A remark on this clonotype: Its antigen remains unidentified.

This CDR3 comprises 15 residues. CDR1 is SEHNR, CDR2 FQNEAQ, per germline (reference sequence). V was trimmed by 1 base and J by 2 bases, leaving 12 bases between them. The authors amplified TCR beta CDR3 regions from RNA transcripts. HTBI primers served in a first-round RT-PCR, which a second-round multiplex PCR followed. TCRdb re-derived calls from the multiplex PCR reads in MiXCR, one entry per CDR3 protein. The profile shows hundreds of thousands of distinct CDR3 sequences, 21% of them singletons. The sequenced material came from peripheral blood. This chain connects TRBV7-9 to TRBJ2-7; D gene unclear. The clonotype comes from a woman between 18 and 30 years old with stable Graves' hyperthyroidism. This CDR3 reads CASSLEFESPYEQYF. The DNA of the CDR3 is TGTGCCAGCAGCTTAGAGTTTGAATCCCCCTACGAGCAGTACTTC.